This note documents a single T cell receptor beta chain sequence. The antigen is unknown. The data were obtained in a study of CD8+ T cells in alopecia areata. Study background: Each day, treated patients took oral tofacitinib twice, at 5 to 10 mg per dose. People stayed on tofacitinib for 6 to 18 months, then stopped the drug for 6 months. Study results and limitations: Tissue-resident alphabeta T cells belonging to normal skin likewise get sequenced within scalp specimens.

Alopecia areata patients provided lesional scalp punch biopsies and peripheral blood, both collected for the study. The CDR3 consists of 12 residues. The V and J ends lost 6 bases and 4 bases respectively, with 9 bases between them. Per the germline V gene, CDR1 is KGHSH and CDR2 is LQKENI. Investigators isolated RNA and reverse transcribed it into cDNA to act as the sequencing template. Sequencing was performed with immunoSEQ multiplex PCR; in TCRdb, only in-frame clones are kept and a portion is missing. The sample consists of under 70,000 clones, about 96% of them appearing once. The receptor comes from a human donor with alopecia areata. The genes are TRBV18 and TRBJ1-1, with D hard to call. This specimen was CD8+ T cells sorted from blood, taken at week 0. CDR3 loop: CASSQRSTEAFF. Here the CDR3 DNA reads TGTGCCAGCTCGCAAAGAAGCACTGAAGCTTTCTTT.